This TCR beta chain was sequenced in a study of molecular identifiers for immune sequencing clone quantification. Previously described methods and listed TCR primers produced bulk TCR libraries. Each CDR3 protein gets one entry after TCRdb re-called the PCR reads with MiXCR. The sample records about 54,000 distinct CDR3 sequences, roughly a quarter being singletons. This clonotype came up many times. This CDR3 region has 11 residues. Germline CDR1 reads SQVTM; CDR2 reads ANQGSEA. Trimming took off 7 bases at V and 6 bases at J, with 13 bases between the two ends. J is TRBJ2-7 and V is TRBV29-1, with D possibly being TRBD1 (5 bases). This sequence originates from a human donor in good health. Some libraries in this study had Jurkat cell RNA spiked in. The specimen was naive CD8+ T cells from blood, with Jurkat cell RNA spiked in. Subset: FACS-sorted CD8+CD4-CCR7+CD45RA+ naive T cells. This CDR3 is CSAQGGSEQYF. CDR3 sequence (DNA): TGCAGCGCCCAGGGTGGTAGCGAGCAGTACTTC.